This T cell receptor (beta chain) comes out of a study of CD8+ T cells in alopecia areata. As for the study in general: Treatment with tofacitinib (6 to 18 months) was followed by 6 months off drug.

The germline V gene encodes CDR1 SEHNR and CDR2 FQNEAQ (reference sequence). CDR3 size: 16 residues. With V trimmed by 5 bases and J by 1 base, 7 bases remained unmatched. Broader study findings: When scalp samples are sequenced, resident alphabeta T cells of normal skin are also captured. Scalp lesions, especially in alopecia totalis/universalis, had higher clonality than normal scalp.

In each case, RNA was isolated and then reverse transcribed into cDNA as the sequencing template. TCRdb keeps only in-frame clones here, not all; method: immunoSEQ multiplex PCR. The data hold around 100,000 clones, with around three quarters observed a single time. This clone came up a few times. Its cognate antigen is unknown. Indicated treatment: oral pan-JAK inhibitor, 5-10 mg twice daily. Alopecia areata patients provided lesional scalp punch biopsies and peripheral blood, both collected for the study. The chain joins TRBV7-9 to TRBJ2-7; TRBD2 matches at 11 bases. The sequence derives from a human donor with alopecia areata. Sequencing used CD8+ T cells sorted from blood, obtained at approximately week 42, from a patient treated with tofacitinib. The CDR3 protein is CASSPMTSGTSYEQYF. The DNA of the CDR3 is TGTGCCAGCAGCCCGATGACTAGCGGGACATCCTACGAGCAGTACTTC.